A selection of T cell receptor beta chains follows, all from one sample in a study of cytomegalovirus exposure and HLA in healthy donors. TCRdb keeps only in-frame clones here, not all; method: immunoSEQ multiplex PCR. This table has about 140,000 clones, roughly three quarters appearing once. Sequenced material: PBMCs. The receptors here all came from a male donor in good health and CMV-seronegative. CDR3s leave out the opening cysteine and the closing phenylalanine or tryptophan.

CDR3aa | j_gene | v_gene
ASRKDIYYEQY | TRBJ2-7 | TRBV27
ASSQDREGGISYEQY | TRBJ2-7 | TRBV4-1
SVPRVPRQY | TRBJ2-7 | TRBV29-1
ASSEQGIGGYT | TRBJ1-2 | TRBV6-5
ASSFITNTGELF | TRBJ2-2 | TRBV27
ASSDRQGISYEQY | TRBJ2-7 | TRBV6-4
ASSKVGDFSYEQY | TRBJ2-7 | TRBV25-1
ASSFRKTMDRFYGYT | TRBJ1-2 | TRBV28
ASRPRDLGEGYGYT | TRBJ1-2 | TRBV5-6
ASSLWTDGYT | TRBJ1-2 | TRBV5-6
ASQTGLNEKLF | TRBJ1-4 | TRBV6-5
ASTSRGRNTEAF | TRBJ1-1 | TRBV5-4
ASRSGTGGGKLF | TRBJ1-4 | TRBV28
ASSLDRTGLAGGNEQF | TRBJ2-1 | TRBV7-6
ASRGRGAGANVLT | TRBJ2-6 | TRBV28
ASSPGQGETQY | TRBJ2-5 | TRBV18